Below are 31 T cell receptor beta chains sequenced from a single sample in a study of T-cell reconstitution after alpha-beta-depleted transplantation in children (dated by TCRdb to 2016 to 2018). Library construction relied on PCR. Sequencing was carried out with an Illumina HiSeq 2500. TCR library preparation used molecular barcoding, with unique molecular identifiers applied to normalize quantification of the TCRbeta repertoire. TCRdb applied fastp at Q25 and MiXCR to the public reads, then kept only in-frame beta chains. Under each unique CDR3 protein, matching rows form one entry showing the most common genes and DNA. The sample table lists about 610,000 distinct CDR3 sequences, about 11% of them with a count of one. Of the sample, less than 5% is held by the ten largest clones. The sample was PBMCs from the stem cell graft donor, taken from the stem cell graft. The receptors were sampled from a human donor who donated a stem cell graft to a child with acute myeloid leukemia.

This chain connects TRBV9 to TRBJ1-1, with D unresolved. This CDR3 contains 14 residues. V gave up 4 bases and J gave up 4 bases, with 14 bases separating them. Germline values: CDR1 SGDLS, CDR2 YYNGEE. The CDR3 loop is CASSPTFDITEAFF. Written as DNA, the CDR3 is TGTGCCAGCAGCCCAACTTTTGATATCACTGAAGCTTTCTTT.

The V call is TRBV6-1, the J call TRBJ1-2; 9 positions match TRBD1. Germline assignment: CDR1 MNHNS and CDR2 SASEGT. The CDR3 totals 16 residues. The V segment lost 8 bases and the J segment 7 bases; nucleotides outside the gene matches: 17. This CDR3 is CASWRAGTGILFGYTF. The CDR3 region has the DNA TGTGCCAGCTGGCGGGCCGGGACAGGGATCCTCTTTGGCTACACCTTC.

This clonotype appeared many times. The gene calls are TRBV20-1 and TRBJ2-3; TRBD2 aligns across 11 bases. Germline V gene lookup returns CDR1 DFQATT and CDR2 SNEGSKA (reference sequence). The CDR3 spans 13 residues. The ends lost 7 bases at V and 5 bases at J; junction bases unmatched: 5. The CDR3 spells CSDSGRAVDTQYF. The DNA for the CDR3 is TGCAGTGATAGCGGGAGGGCCGTAGATACGCAGTATTTT.

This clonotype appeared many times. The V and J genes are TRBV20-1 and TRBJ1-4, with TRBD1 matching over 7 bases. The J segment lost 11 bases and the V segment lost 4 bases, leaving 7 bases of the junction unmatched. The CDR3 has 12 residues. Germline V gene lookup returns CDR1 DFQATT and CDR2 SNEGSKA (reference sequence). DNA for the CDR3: TGCAGTGCTAAGAGGGACAGTCGGAAACTGTTTTTT. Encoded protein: CSAKRDSRKLFF.

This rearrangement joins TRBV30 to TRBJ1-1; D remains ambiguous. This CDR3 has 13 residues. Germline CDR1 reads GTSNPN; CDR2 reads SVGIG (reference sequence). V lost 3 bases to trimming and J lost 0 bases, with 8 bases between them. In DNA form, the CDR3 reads TGTGCCTGGAGGCCGGGGATGAACACTGAAGCTTTCTTT. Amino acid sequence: CAWRPGMNTEAFF.

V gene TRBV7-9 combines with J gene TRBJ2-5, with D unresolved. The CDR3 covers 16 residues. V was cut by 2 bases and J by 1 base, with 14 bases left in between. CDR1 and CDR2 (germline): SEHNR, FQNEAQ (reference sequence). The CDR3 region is CASSLWISASQETQYF. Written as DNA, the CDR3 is TGTGCCAGCAGCTTATGGATCAGCGCGTCCCAAGAGACCCAGTACTTC.

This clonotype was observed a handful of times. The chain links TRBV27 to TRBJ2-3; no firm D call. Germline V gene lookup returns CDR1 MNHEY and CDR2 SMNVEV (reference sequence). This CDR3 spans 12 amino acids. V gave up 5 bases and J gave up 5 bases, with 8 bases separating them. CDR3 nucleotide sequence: TGTGCCAGCAGTCCGAATAAAGATACGCAGTATTTT. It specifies CASSPNKDTQYF.

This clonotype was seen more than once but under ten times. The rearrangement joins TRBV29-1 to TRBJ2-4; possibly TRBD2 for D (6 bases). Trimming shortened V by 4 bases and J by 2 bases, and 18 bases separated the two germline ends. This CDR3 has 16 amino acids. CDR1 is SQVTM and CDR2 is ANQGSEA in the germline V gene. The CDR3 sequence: CSVVGGQAMTKNIQYF. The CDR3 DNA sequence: TGCAGCGTTGTGGGGGGTCAGGCGATGACCAAAAACATTCAGTACTTC. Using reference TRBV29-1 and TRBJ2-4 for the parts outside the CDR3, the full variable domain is SAVISQKPSRDICQRGTSLTIQCQVDSQVTMMFWYRQQPGQSLTLIATANQGSEATYESGFVIDKFPISRPNLTFSTLTVSNMSPEDSSIYLCSVVGGQAMTKNIQYFGAGTRLSVL.

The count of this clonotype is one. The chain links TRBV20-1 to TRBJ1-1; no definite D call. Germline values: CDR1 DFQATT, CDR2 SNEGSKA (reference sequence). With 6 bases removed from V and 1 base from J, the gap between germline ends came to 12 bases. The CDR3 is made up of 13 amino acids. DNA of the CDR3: TGCAGTGCCCCAGAACACCCGAACACTGAAGCTTTCTTT. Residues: CSAPEHPNTEAFF.

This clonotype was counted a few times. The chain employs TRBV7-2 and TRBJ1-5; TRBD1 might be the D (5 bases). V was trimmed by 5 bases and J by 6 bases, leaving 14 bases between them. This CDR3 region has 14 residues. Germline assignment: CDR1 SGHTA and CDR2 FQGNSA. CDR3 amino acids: CASSPGSGSQPQHF. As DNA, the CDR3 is TGTGCCAGCAGCCCCGGGTCAGGGAGTCAGCCCCAGCATTTT.

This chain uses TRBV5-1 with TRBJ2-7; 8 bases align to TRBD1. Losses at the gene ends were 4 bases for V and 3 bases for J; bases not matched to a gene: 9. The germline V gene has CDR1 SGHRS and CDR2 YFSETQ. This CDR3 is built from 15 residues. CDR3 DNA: TGCGCCAGCAGCCAAGGGACAGGACCAGGCTACGAGCAGTACTTC. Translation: CASSQGTGPGYEQYF.

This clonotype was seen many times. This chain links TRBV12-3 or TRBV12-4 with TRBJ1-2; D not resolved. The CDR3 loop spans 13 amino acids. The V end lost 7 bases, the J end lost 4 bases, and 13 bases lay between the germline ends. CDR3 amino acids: CASNREAIYGYTF. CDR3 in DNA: TGTGCCAGCAACCGGGAAGCTATCTATGGCTACACCTTC.

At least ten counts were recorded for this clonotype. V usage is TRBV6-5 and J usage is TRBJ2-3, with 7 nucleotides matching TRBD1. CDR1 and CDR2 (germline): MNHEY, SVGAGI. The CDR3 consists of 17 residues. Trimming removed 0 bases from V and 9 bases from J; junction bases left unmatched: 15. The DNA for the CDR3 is TGTGCCAGCAGTTACTCGAATTGGGCAGGGGCACAGGGGACGCAGTATTTT. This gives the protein CASSYSNWAGAQGTQYF.

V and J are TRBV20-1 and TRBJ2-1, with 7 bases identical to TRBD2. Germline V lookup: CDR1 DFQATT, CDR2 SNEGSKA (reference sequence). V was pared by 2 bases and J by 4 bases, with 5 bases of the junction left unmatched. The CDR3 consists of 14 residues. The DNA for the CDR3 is TGCAGTGCTAGATCGCGGGAGCTTTACAATGAGCAGTTCTTC. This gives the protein CSARSRELYNEQFF.

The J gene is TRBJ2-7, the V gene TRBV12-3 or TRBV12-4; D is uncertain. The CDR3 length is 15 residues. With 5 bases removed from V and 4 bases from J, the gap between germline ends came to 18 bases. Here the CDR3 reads CASSPRDKGNYEQYF. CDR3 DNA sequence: TGTGCCAGCAGTCCCCGTGACAAGGGCAATTACGAGCAGTACTTC.

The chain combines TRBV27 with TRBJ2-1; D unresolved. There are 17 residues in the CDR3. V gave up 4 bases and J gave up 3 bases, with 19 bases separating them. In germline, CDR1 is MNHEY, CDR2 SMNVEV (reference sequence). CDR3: CASSSQRADASYNEQFF. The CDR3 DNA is TGTGCCAGCAGTTCGCAAAGGGCGGATGCTAGCTACAATGAGCAGTTCTTC.

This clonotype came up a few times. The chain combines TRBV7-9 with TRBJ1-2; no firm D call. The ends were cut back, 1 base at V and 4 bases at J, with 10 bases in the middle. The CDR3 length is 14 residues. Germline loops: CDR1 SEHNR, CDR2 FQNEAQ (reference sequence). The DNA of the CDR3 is TGTGCCAGCAGCTTAGTAAACAGCCTCTATGGCTACACCTTC. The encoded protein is CASSLVNSLYGYTF.

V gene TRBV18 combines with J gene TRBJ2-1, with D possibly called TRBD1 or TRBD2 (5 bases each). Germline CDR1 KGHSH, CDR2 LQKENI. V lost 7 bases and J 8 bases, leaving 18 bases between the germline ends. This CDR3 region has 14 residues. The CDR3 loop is CASYSFSREHEQFF. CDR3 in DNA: TGTGCCAGCTATTCCTTTAGCAGGGAGCATGAGCAGTTCTTC.

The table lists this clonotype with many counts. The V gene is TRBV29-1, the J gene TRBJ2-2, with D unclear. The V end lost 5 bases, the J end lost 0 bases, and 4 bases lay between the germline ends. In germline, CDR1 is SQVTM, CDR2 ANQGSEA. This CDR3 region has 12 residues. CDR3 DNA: TGCAGCGTTAGATCGAACACCGGGGAGCTGTTTTTT. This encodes CSVRSNTGELFF.

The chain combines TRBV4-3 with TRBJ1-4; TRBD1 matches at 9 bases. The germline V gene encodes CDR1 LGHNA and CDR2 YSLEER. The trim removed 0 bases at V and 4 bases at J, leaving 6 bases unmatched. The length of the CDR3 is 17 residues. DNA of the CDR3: TGCGCCAGCAGCCAAGATCTAGGGACAGGGATTAATGAAAAACTGTTTTTT. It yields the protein CASSQDLGTGINEKLFF.

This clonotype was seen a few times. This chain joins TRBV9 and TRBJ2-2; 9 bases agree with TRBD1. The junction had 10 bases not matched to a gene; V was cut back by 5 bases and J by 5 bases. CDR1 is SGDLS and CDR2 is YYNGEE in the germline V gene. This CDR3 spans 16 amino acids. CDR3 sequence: CASRDRGGGETGELFF. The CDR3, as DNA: TGTGCCAGCAGAGACAGGGGGGGGGGAGAAACCGGGGAGCTGTTTTTT. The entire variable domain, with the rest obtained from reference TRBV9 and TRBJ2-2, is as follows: DSGVTQTPKHLITATGQRVTLRCSPRSGDLSVYWYQQSLDQGLQFLIQYYNGEERAKGNILERFSAQQFPDLHSELNLSSLELGDSALYFCASRDRGGGETGELFFGEGSRLTVL.

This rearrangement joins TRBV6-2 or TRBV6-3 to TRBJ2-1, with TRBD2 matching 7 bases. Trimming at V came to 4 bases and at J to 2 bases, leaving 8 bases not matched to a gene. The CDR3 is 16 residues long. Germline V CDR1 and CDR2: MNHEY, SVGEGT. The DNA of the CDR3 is TGTGCCAGCAGTTTTCCCTCGGGAGGTCCCTACAATGAGCAGTTCTTC. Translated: CASSFPSGGPYNEQFF.

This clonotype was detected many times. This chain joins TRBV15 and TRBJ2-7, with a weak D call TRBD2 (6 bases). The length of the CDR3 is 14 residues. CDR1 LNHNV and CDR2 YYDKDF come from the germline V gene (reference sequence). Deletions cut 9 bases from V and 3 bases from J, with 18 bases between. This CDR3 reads CATPLAGYHYEQYF. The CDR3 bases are TGTGCCACTCCACTGGCGGGGTATCACTACGAGCAGTACTTC.

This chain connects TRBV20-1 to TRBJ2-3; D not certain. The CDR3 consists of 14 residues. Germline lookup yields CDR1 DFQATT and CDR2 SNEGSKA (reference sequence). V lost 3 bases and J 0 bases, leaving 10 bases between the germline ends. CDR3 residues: CSASSPDSTDTQYF. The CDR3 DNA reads TGCAGTGCTAGTTCACCAGATAGCACAGATACGCAGTATTTT.

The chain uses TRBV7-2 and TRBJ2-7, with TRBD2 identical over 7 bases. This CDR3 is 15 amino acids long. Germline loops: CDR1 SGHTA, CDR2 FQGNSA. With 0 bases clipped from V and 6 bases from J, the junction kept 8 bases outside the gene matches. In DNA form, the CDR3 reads TGTGCCAGCAGCTTAGCGCTTGGCGGGAGATCCGAGCAGTACTTC. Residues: CASSLALGGRSEQYF.

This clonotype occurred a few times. In DNA, the CDR3 is TGTGCCAGCAGCCCTATTGTTGGGTCCTACAATGAGCAGTTCTTC. Amino acids: CASSPIVGSYNEQFF. The rearrangement uses TRBV12-3 or TRBV12-4 and TRBJ2-1, with D uncertain. This CDR3 is 15 amino acids long. With 6 bases removed from V and 1 base from J, the gap between germline ends came to 13 bases.

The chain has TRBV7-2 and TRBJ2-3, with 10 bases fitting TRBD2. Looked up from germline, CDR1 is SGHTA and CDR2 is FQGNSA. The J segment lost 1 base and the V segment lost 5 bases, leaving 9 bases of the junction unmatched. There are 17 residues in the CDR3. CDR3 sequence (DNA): TGTGCCAGCAGCGGTTCGAGCGGGAGGGCCGGCACAGATACGCAGTATTTT. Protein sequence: CASSGSSGRAGTDTQYF. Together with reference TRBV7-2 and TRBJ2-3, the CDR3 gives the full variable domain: GAGVSQSPSNKVTEKGKDVELRCDPISGHTALYWYRQSLGQGLEFLIYFQGNSAPDKSGLPSDRFSAERTGGSVSTLTIQRTQQEDSAVYLCASSGSSGRAGTDTQYFGPGTRLTVL.

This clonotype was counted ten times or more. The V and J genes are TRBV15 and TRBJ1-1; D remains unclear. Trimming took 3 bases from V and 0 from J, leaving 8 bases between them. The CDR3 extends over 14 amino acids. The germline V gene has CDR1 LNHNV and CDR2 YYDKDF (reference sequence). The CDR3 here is CATSRDLMNTEAFF. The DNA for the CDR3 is TGTGCCACCAGCAGGGACCTCATGAACACTGAAGCTTTCTTT.

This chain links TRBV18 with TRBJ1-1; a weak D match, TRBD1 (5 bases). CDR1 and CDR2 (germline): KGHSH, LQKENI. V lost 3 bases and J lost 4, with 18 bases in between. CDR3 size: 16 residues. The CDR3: CASSPQGLSLGTEAFF. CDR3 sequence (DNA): TGTGCCAGCTCACCCCAGGGATTGAGCTTGGGCACTGAAGCTTTCTTT. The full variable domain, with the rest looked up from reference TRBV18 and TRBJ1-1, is NAGVMQNPRHLVRRRGQEARLRCSPMKGHSHVYWYRQLPEEGLKFMVYLQKENIIDESGMPKERFSAEFPKEGPSILRIQQVVRGDSAAYFCASSPQGLSLGTEAFFGQGTRLTVV.

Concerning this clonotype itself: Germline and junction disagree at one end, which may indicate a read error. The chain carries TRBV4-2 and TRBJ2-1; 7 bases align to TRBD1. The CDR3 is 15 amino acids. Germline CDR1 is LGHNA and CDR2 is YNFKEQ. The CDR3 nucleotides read TGTGCCAGCACCCAAGTAATGGGACAGAGTGATGAGCAGTTCTTC. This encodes CASTQVMGQSDEQFF.

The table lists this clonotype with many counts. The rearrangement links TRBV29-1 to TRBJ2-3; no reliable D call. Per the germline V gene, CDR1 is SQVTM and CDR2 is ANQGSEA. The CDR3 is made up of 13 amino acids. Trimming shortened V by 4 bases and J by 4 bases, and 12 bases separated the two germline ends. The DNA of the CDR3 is TGCAGCGTTGGGACCACAGTGGCAGATACGCAGTATTTT. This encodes CSVGTTVADTQYF.